The present TCR beta chain was sequenced within a study of breast tumors, draining lymph nodes, adjacent tissues. MiXCR, applied by TCRdb to the multiplex PCR reads, yields one record per CDR3 protein. The sample contains some 97,000 distinct CDR3 sequences, 21% of which appear only once. Samples came from axillary lymph nodes draining the breast cancer. This clonotype came up many times. V was pared by 1 base and J by 6 bases, with 11 bases between. Germline V gene data show CDR1 as SGDLS and CDR2 as YYNGEE. The length of the CDR3 is 14 residues. The chain joins TRBV9 to TRBJ2-1; either TRBD1 or TRBD2 may supply D (5 bases each). The sample taken for sequencing was axillary lymph node tissue. The sequence was collected from a female donor with breast cancer. Some clones in this sample may be carry-over from other donors' samples. The CDR3 DNA reads as TGTGCCAGCAGCGTAAGGGGACGGATCAATGAGCAGTTCTTC. This translates into CASSVRGRINEQFF.